This entry concerns a single T cell receptor (beta chain). The CDR3 is 13 residues long. Per germline, CDR1 SGHNT and CDR2 YENEEA. Trimming took 3 bases from V and 14 from J, leaving 19 bases between them. The data originate from a study of cytomegalovirus exposure and HLA in healthy donors. PCR amplification relied on 60 Vbeta primers (plus 13 Jbeta primers). Clones were sequenced by immunoSEQ multiplex PCR, and TCRdb holds only the in-frame ones, with some missing. The sample shows about 78,000 clones, roughly 63% of them seen only once. This TCR was sampled from a man younger than 40 in good health and CMV-seropositive. Sequencing was done on a sample of PBMCs. The gene calls are TRBV11-3 and TRBJ1-2; D might be TRBD1 (6 bases). The CDR3 DNA reads as TGTGCCAGCAGCTTTGGGACAAGCAAGGGGATAACCTTC. Encoded protein: CASSFGTSKGITF.